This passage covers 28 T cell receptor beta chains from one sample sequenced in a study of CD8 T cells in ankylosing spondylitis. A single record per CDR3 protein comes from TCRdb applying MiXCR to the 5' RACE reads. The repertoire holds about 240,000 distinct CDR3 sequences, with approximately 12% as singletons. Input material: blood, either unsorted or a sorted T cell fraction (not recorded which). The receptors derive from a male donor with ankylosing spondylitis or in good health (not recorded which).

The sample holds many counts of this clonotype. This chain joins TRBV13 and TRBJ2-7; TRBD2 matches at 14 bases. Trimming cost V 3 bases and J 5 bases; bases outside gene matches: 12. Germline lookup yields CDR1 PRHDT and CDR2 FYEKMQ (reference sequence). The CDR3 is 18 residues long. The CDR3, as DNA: TGTGCCAGCAGCTTTGCAGGACTAGCGGGAGGACAATTAGACGAGCAGTACTTC. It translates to CASSFAGLAGGQLDEQYF.

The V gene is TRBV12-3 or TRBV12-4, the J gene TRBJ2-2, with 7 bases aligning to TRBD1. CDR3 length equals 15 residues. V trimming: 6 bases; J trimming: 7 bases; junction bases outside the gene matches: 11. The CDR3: CASRGTGVGVGELFF. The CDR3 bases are TGTGCCAGCAGGGGCACAGGGGTAGGGGTCGGGGAGCTGTTTTTT.

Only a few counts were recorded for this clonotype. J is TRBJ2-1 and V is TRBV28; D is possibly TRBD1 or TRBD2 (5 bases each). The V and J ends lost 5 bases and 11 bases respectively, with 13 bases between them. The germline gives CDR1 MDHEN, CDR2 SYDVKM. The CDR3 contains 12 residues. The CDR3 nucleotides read TGTGCCAGCAGTCCCTGGGACCAAAAGCAGTTCTTC. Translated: CASSPWDQKQFF.

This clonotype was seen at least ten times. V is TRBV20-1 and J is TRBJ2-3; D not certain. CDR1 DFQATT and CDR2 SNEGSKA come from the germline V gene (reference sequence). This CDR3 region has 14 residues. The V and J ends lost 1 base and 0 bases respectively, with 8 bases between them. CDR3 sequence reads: CSARGGVSTDTQYF. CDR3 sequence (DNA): TGCAGTGCTAGAGGTGGTGTGAGCACAGATACGCAGTATTTT.

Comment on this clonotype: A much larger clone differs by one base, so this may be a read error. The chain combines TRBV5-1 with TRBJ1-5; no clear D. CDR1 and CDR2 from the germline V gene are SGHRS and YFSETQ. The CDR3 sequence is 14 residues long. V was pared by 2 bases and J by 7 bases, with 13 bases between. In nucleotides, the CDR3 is TGCGCCAGCAGCTTCAGGCACGTGAGGCAGCCCCAGCATTTT. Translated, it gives CASSFRHVRQPQHF.

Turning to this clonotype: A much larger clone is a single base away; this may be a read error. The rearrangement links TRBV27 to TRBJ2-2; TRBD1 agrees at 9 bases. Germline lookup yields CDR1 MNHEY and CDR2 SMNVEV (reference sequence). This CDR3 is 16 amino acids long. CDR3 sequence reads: CANSLEGTGRTGELFF. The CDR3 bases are TGTGCCAACAGTTTGGAGGGGACAGGGAGGACCGGGGAGCTGTTTTTT.

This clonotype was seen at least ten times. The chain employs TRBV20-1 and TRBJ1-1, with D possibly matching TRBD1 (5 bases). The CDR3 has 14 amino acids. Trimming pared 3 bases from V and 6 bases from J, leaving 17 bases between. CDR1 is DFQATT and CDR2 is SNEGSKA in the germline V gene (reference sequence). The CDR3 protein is CSARGGLSQPEAFF. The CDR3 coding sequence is TGCAGTGCTAGGGGGGGATTATCCCAACCTGAAGCTTTCTTT.

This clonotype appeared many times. In nucleotides, the CDR3 is TGCGCCAGCAGCTGGATTGGGGACAGAACCTACGAGCAGTACTTC. Its protein is CASSWIGDRTYEQYF. The V gene is TRBV5-1, the J gene TRBJ2-7, with 7 positions matching TRBD1. The length of the CDR3 is 15 residues. The germline CDR1 and CDR2 sequences are SGHRS and YFSETQ. J lost 2 bases, V lost 3 bases, and 8 bases had no gene match.

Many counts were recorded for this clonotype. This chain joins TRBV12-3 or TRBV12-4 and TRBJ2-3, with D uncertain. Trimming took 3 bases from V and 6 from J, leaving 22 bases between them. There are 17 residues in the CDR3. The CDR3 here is CASSFPTPSRSADTQYF. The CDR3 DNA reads TGTGCCAGCAGTTTCCCGACACCGAGTAGATCTGCCGATACGCAGTATTTT.

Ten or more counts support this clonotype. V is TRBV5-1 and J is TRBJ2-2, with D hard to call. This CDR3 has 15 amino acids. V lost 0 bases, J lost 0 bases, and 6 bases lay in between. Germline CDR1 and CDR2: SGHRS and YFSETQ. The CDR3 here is CASSLDSPNTGELFF. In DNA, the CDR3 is TGCGCCAGCAGCTTGGACAGCCCGAACACCGGGGAGCTGTTTTTT.

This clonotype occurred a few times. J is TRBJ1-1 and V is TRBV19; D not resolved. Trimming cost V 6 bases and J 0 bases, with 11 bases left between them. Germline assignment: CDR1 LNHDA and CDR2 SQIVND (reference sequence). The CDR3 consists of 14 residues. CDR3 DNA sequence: TGTGCCAGTAGCGTGAGGGCGGTGAACACTGAAGCTTTCTTT. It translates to CASSVRAVNTEAFF.

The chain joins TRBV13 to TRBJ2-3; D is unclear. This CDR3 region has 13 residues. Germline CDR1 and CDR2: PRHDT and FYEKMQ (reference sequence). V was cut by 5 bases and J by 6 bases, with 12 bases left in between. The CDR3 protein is CASSPGVPDTQYF. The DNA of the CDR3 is TGTGCCAGCAGCCCGGGTGTCCCCGATACGCAGTATTTT.

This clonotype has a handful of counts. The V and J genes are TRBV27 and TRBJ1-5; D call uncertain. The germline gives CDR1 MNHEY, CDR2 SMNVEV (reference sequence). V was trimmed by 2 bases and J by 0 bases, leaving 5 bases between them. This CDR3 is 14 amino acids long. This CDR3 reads CASSLVGSNQPQHF. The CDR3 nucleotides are TGTGCCAGCAGTTTAGTTGGTAGCAATCAGCCCCAGCATTTT.

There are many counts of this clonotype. CDR3 amino acids: CASSSSFRDGADEQYF. CDR3 DNA sequence: TGTGCCAGCAGTTCCTCCTTCCGGGACGGCGCCGACGAGCAGTACTTC. The rearrangement uses TRBV12-3 or TRBV12-4 and TRBJ2-7, with D perhaps assigned TRBD1 or TRBD2 (5 bases each). The V gene lost 4 bases and the J gene lost 5 bases, with 21 bases spanning the gap. This CDR3 is 16 amino acids long.

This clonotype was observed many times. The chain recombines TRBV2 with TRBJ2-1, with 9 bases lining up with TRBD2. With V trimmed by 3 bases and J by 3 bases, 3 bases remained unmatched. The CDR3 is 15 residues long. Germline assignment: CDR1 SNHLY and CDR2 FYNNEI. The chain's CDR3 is CASSDGTSYYNEQFF. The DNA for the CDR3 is TGTGCCAGCAGTGACGGGACTAGCTACTACAATGAGCAGTTCTTC.

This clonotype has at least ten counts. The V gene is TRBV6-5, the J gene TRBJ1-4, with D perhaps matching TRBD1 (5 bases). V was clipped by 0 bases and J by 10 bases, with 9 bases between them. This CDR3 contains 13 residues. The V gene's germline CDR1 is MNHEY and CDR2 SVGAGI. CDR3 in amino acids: CASSYSGGGKLFF. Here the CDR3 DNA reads TGTGCCAGCAGTTACTCGGGCGGGGGAAAACTGTTTTTT.

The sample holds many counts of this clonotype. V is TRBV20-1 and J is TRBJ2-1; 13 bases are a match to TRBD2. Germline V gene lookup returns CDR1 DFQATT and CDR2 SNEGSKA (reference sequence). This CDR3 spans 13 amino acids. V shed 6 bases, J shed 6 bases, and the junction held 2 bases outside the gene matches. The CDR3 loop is CSARLAGGNEQFF. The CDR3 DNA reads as TGCAGTGCCCGACTAGCGGGGGGCAATGAGCAGTTCTTC.

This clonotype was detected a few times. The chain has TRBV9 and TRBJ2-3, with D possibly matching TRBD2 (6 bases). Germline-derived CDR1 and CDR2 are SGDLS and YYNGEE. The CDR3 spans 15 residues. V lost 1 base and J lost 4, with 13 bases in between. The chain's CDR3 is CASSVSSAWPDTQYF. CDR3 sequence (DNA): TGTGCCAGCAGCGTATCTAGCGCCTGGCCAGATACGCAGTATTTT.

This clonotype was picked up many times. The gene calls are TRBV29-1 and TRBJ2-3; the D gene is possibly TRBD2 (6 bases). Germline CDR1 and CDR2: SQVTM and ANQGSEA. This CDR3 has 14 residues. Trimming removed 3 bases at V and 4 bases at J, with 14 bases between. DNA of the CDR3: TGCAGCGTTGAGGGGGGTAGCGAGTCAGATACGCAGTATTTT. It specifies CSVEGGSESDTQYF.

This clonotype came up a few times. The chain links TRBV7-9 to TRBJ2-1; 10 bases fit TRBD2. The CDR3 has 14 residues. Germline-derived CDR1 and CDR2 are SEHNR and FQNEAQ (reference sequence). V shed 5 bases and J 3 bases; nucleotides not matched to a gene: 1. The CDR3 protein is CASSRTSGYNEQFF. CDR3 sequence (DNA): TGTGCCAGCAGCCGGACTAGCGGCTACAATGAGCAGTTCTTC.

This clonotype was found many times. CDR3 loop: CASSSGGVGYTGELFF. The CDR3, as DNA: TGTGCCAGCAGTTCCGGCGGGGTTGGGTACACCGGGGAGCTGTTTTTT. The genes are TRBV12-3 or TRBV12-4 and TRBJ2-2; D may be TRBD2 (6 bases). This CDR3 has 16 amino acids. Deletions cut 4 bases from V and 3 bases from J, with 15 bases between.

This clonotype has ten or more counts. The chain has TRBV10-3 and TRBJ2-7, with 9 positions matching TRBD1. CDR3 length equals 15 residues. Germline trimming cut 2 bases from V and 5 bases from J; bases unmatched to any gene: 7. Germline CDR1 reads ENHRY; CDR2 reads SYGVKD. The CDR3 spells CAISEPRDRVHEQYF. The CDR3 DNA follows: TGTGCCATCAGTGAGCCCCGGGACAGGGTCCACGAGCAGTACTTC.

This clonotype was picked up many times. CDR3 in DNA: TGTGCCAGCACCCCGGCTGGGGGGGGGTTGACCCAGTACTTC. This sequence encodes CASTPAGGGLTQYF. The chain couples TRBV6-1 to TRBJ2-5; the match to TRBD2 covers 7 bases. CDR1 is MNHNS and CDR2 is SASEGT in the germline V gene. V shed 7 bases, J shed 7 bases, and the junction held 12 bases outside the gene matches. CDR3 length equals 14 residues.

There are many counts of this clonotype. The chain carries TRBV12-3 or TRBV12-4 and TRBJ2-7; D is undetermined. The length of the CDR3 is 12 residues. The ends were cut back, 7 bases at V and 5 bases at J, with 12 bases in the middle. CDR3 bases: TGTGCCAGCACCCGTTTTCCGGACGAGCAGTACTTC. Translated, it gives CASTRFPDEQYF.

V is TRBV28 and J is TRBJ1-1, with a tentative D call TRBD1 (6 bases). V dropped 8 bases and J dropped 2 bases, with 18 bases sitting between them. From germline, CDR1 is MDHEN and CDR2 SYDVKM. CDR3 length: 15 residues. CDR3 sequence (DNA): TGTGCCAGCGGCCCCCCATCCGGGGGCAACACTGAAGCTTTCTTT. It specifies CASGPPSGGNTEAFF.

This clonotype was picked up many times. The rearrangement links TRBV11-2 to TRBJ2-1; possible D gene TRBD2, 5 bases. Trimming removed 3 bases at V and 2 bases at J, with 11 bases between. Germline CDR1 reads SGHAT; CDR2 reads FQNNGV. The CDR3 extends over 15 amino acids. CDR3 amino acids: CASSFERSPYNEQFF. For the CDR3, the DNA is TGTGCCAGCAGCTTTGAGCGGAGTCCCTACAATGAGCAGTTCTTC.

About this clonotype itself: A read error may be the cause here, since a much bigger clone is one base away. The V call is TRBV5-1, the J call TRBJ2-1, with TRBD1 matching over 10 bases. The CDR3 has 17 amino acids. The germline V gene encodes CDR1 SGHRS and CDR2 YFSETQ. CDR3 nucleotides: TGCGCCAACAGCCTCCTGCGGCCCGGGACAGGGGACAATGAGCAGTTCTTC. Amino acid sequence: CANSLLRPGTGDNEQFF.

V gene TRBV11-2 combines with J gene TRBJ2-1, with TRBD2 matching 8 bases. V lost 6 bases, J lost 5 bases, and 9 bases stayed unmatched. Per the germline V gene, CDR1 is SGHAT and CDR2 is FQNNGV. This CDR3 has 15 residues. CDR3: CASRQTSGTNNEQFF. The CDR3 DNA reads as TGTGCCAGCAGGCAAACTAGCGGAACAAACAATGAGCAGTTCTTC.